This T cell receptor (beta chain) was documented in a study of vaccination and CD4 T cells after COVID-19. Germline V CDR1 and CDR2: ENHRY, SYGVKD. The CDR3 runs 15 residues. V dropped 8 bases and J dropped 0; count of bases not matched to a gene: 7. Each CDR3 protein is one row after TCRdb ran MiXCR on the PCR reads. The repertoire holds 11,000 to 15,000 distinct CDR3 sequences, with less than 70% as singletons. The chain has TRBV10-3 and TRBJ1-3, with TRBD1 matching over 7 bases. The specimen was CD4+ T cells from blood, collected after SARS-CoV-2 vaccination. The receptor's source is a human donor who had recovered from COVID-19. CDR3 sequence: CAIGQDTSSGNTIYF. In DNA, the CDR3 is TGTGCCATCGGACAGGACACAAGCTCTGGAAACACCATATATTTT.